Listed below are T cell receptor beta chains from one sample, sequenced in a study of cytomegalovirus exposure and HLA in healthy donors. The method was immunoSEQ multiplex PCR; TCRdb's version includes in-frame clones alone and lacks a portion of them. Of roughly 150,000 clones listed, 80% are singletons. Sequenced sample: PBMCs. Receptor source: a man aged 30 to 45 in good health. The CDR3 runs from the conserved cysteine through the conserved F or W. The order of the fields is clone size, J gene, V gene, D gene, CDR3 DNA, CDR3 protein. The D gene is left open where the match is weak. Clone size appears in some rows only: once, few, many, or a class for an expanded clone.

>-|TRBJ2-1|TRBV7-9|-
TGTGTCAGCAGCTCCGGGCGGGGACAGAACTCCTACAATGAGCAGTTCTTC
CVSSSGRGQNSYNEQFF
>-|TRBJ2-3|TRBV9|-
TGTGCCAGCAGCGTAGTCCGGAGCACAGATACGCAGTATTTT
CASSVVRSTDTQYF
>-|TRBJ2-7|TRBV5-1|TRBD1
TGCGCCAGCACTGGACAGGGGGCGAGTTACGAGCAGTACTTC
CASTGQGASYEQYF
>-|TRBJ2-5|TRBV7-2|TRBD2
TGTGCCAGCAGCTTAGTGGCTAGCGGGAGGCCCCGAGCTGGGGAGCAGTACTTC
CASSLVASGRPRAGEQYF
>-|TRBJ2-1|TRBV7-9|TRBD2
TGTGCCAGCAGCCGTCCGGGACTAGCGGAGAAAAGCTCCTACAATGAGCAGTTCTTC
CASSRPGLAEKSSYNEQFF
>-|TRBJ2-3|TRBV6-5|TRBD2
TGTGCCAGCAGTTACGAGGGGCGGGAGGAAACAGATACGCAGTATTTT
CASSYEGREETDTQYF
>-|TRBJ2-7|TRBV4-3|TRBD1
TGCGCCAGCAGCTCCCCCGGGACAGCATCCTACGAGCAGTACTTC
CASSSPGTASYEQYF
>-|TRBJ2-7|TRBV11-2|TRBD1
TGTGCCAGCAGCTTAGGGGACAGCTACGAGCAGTACTTC
CASSLGDSYEQYF
>-|TRBJ1-4|TRBV18|-
TGTGCCAGCTCACCCCAGGGATATAATGAAAAACTGTTTTTT
CASSPQGYNEKLFF
>-|TRBJ2-7|TRBV29-1|TRBD2
TGCAGCGTAAATGGACTAGCTGGCGAGCAGTACTTC
CSVNGLAGEQYF
>-|TRBJ1-4|TRBV27|-
TGTGCCAGCAGTTCCCACCTACAGCGGGAACTGTTTTTT
CASSSHLQRELFF
>few|TRBJ2-7|TRBV6-1|TRBD1
TGTGCCAGGAACCCGGACAGGGCCATCTGGGAGCAGTACTTC
CARNPDRAIWEQYF
>-|TRBJ2-5|TRBV5-1|-
TGCGCCAGCAGCTTGGGGCCGGAGACCCAGTACTTC
CASSLGPETQYF
>few|TRBJ2-7|TRBV15|TRBD2
TGTGCCACCAGAAGGCAGGACGGGGGGGGATCCTACGAGCAGTACTTC
CATRRQDGGGSYEQYF
>-|TRBJ2-3|TRBV19|-
TGTGCCAGTAGTATGCAGGCCGGTACGCAGTATTTT
CASSMQAGTQYF
>-|TRBJ2-7|TRBV15|TRBD2
TGTGCCACCAGCAGTGGTATGGGACTACCATCCTACGAGCAGTACTTC
CATSSGMGLPSYEQYF
>once|TRBJ2-1|TRBV7-7|TRBD2
TGTGCTAGCAGCGCAACCGGGACTAGCGGGATCCATGAGCAGTTCTTC
CASSATGTSGIHEQFF
>-|TRBJ2-7|TRBV11-2|-
TGTGCCAGCAGCTTAGCTAGGGGGGGACTCAGCTCCTACGAGCAGTACTTC
CASSLARGGLSSYEQYF
>-|TRBJ1-1|TRBV6-1|-
TGTGCCGGTGGCCCAGGCCTTGAAGCTTTCTTT
CAGGPGLEAFF
>-|TRBJ2-7|TRBV5-1|TRBD1
TGCGCCAGCAGCTTTGACAGGGTCTCGAGCTCCTACGAGCAGTACTTC
CASSFDRVSSSYEQYF
>-|TRBJ1-2|TRBV2|-
TGTGCCAGCAGTGTAGCACAGGGTGACGGCTACACCTTC
CASSVAQGDGYTF
>-|TRBJ2-1|TRBV7-3|-
TGTGCCAGCAGCCCACAAGCGGTAACCTACAATGAGCAGTTCTTC
CASSPQAVTYNEQFF
>-|TRBJ1-5|TRBV10-3|-
TGTGCCCCCTCCTCCCCCCTCTTAGCGGCGGGTTGCAATCAGCCCCAGCATTTT
CAPSSPLLAAGCNQPQHF
>-|TRBJ1-6|TRBV10-3|-
TGTGCCATCACTGGAGGAGCAAATAATTCACCCCTCCACTTT
CAITGGANNSPLHF
>-|TRBJ2-1|TRBV19|TRBD2
TGTGCCAGTAGTATAGAGGGGGCAGCTAGCGGGAGCAATGAGCAGTTCTTC
CASSIEGAASGSNEQFF
>-|TRBJ1-2|TRBV6-5|-
TGTGCCAGCAGTGTCGACAGGTACAACTATGGCTACACCTTC
CASSVDRYNYGYTF
>-|TRBJ2-1|TRBV9|-
TGTGCCAGCAGTCAGAACAATGAGCAGTTCTTC
CASSQNNEQFF
>few|TRBJ2-7|TRBV6-6|-
TGTGCCAGCAGTCCGCGGGAAGCCGGATACGAGCAGTACTTC
CASSPREAGYEQYF
>-|TRBJ2-5|TRBV7-9|TRBD2
TGTGCCAGCAGCTTAAAGAGGCGGGAGGGCCCAGAGACCCAGTACTTC
CASSLKRREGPETQYF
>-|TRBJ1-5|TRBV7-8|-
TGTGCCAGCAGCTTACGGGACAATCAGCCCCAGCATTTT
CASSLRDNQPQHF
>few|TRBJ2-6|TRBV28|TRBD1
TGTGCCAGCGGGACAGTTCCTGCGGCCAACGTCCTGACTTTC
CASGTVPAANVLTF
>-|TRBJ2-7|TRBV9|-
TGTGCCAGCAGCGTAGATCAGGGGTCCTACGAGCAGTACTTC
CASSVDQGSYEQYF
>-|TRBJ2-7|TRBV7-3|-
TGTGCCAGCAGCCTCCAGGGGCAGCTGCAATCCTACGAGCAGTACTTC
CASSLQGQLQSYEQYF
>-|TRBJ1-1|TRBV27|TRBD1
TGTGCCAGCAATCAAGGGGGCTCGAACACTGAAGCTTTCTTT
CASNQGGSNTEAFF
>-|TRBJ2-7|TRBV5-1|TRBD2
TGCGCCAGCAGCACGGGAGGAGCGCTGTACGAGCAGTACTTC
CASSTGGALYEQYF